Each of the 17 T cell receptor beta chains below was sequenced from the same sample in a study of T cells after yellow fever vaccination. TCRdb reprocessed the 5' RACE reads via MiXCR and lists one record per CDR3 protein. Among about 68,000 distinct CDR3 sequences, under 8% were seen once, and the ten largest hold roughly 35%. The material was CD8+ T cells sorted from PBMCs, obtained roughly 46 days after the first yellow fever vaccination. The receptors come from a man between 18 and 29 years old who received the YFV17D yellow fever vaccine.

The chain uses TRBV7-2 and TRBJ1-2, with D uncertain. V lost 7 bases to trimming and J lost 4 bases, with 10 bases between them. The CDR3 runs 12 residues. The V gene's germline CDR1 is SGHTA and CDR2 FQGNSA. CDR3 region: CASKLGSYGYTF. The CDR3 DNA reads TGTGCCAGCAAACTAGGGTCCTATGGCTACACCTTC.

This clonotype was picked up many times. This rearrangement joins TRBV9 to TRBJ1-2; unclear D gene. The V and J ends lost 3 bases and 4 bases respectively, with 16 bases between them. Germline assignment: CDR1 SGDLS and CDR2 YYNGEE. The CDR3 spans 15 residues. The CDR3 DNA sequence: TGTGCCAGCAGCGCCGCGGGATCTACCGGCTATGGCTACACCTTC. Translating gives CASSAAGSTGYGYTF. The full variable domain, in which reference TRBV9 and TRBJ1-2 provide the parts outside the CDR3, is DSGVTQTPKHLITATGQRVTLRCSPRSGDLSVYWYQQSLDQGLQFLIQYYNGEERAKGNILERFSAQQFPDLHSELNLSSLELGDSALYFCASSAAGSTGYGYTFGSGTRLTVV.

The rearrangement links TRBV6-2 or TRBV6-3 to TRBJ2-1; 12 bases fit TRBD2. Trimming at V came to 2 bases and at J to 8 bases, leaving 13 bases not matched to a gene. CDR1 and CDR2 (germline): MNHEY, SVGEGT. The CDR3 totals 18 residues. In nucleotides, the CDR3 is TGTGCCAGCAGTTACCCGGGTGCTAGCGGGGGGGCCGTCGATGAGCAGTTCTTC. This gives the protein CASSYPGASGGAVDEQFF.

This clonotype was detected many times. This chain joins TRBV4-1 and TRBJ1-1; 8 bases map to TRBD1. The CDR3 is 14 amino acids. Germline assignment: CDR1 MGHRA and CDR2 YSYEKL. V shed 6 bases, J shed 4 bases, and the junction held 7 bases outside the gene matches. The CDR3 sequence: CASRPDRDATEAFF. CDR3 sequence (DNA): TGCGCCAGCAGACCGGACAGGGACGCCACTGAAGCTTTCTTT.

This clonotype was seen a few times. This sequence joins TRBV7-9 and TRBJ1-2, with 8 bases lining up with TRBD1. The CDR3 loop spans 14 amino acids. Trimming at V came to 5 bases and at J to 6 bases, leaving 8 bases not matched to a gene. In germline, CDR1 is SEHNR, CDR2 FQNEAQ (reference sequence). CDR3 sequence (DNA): TGTGCCAGCAGCGCCTCGACAGGGGTCAATGGCTACACCTTC. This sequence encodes CASSASTGVNGYTF.

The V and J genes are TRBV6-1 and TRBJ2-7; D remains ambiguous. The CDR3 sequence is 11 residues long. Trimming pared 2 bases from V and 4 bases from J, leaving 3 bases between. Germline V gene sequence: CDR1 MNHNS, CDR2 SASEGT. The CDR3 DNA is TGTGCCAGCAGTGAAAGGTACGAGCAGTACTTC. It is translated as CASSERYEQYF.

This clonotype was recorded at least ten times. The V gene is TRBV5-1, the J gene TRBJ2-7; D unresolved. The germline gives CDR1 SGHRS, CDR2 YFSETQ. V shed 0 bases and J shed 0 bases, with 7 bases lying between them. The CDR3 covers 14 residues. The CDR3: CASSLGHSSYEQYF. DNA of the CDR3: TGCGCCAGCAGCTTGGGACACAGCTCCTACGAGCAGTACTTC.

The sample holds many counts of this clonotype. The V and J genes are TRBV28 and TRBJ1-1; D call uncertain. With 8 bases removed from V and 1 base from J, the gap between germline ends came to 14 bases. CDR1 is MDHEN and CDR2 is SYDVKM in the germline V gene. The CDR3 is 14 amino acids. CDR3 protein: CASRLHDSNTEAFF. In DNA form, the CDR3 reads TGTGCCAGCCGCCTTCATGACTCGAACACTGAAGCTTTCTTT. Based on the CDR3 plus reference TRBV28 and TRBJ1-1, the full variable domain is DVKVTQSSRYLVKRTGEKVFLECVQDMDHENMFWYRQDPGLGLRLIYFSYDVKMKEKGDIPEGYSVSREKKERFSLILESASTNQTSMYLCASRLHDSNTEAFFGQGTRLTVV.

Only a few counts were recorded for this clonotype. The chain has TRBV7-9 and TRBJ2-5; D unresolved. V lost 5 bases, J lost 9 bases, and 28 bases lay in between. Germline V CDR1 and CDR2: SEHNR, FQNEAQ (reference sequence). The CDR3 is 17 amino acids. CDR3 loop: CASSPKGQAYHKVAQYF. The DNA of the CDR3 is TGTGCCAGCAGCCCCAAAGGTCAAGCGTACCACAAGGTGGCCCAGTACTTC.

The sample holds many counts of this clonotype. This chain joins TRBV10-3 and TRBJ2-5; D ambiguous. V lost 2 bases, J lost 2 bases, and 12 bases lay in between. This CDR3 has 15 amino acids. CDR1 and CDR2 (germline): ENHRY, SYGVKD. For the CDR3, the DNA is TGTGCCATCAGTGAGAGAGGCCAGGTACAAGAGACCCAGTACTTC. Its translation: CAISERGQVQETQYF.

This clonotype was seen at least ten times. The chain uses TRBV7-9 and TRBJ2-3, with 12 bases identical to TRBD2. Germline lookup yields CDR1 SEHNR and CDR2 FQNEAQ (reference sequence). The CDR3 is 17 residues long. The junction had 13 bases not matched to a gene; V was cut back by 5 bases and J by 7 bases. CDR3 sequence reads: CASSTRLAGAQAYTQYF. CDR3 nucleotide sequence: TGTGCCAGCAGCACGAGACTAGCGGGGGCCCAAGCCTATACGCAGTATTTT. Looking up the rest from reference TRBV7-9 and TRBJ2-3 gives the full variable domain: DTGVSQNPRHKITKRGQNVTFRCDPISEHNRLYWYRQTLGQGPEFLTYFQNEAQLEKSRLLSDRFSAERPKGSFSTLEIQRTEQGDSAMYLCASSTRLAGAQAYTQYFGPGTRLTVL.

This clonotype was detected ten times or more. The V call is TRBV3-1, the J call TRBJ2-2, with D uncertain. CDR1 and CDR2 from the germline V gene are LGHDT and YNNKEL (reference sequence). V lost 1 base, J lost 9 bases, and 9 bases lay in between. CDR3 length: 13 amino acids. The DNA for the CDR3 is TGTGCCAGCAGCCAAGTAAGGCGGCGGGAGCTGTTTTTT. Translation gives CASSQVRRRELFF.

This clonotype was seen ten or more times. Here the CDR3 reads CASSASGGGPADTQYF. CDR3 in DNA: TGTGCCAGCAGCGCCTCTGGGGGGGGGCCCGCAGATACGCAGTATTTT. J is TRBJ2-3 and V is TRBV9; D is perhaps TRBD2 (7 bases). CDR1 and CDR2 (germline): SGDLS, YYNGEE. There are 16 residues in the CDR3. V was clipped by 3 bases and J by 4 bases, with 18 bases between them.

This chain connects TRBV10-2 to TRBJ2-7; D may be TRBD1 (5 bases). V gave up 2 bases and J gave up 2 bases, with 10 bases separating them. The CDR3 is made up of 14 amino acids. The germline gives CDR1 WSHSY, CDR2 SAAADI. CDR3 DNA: TGCGCCAGCAGTGAGGGCAGGGCGACCTACGAGCAGTACTTC. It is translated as CASSEGRATYEQYF.

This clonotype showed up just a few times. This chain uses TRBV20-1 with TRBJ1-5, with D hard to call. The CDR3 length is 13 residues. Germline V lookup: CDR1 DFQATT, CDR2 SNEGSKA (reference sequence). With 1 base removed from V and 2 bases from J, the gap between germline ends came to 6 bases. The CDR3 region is CSARGAGNQPQHF. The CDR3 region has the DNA TGCAGTGCTAGAGGGGCCGGCAATCAGCCCCAGCATTTT.

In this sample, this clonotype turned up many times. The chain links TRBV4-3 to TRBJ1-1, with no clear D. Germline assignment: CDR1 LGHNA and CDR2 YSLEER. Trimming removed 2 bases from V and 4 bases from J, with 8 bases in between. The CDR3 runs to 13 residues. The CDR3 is CASSQKEVTEAFF. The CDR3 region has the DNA TGCGCCAGCAGCCAAAAAGAAGTCACTGAAGCTTTCTTT.

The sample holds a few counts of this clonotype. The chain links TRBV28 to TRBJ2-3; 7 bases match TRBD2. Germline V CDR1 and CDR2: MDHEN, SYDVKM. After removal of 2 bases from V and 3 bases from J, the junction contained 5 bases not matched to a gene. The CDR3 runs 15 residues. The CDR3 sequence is CASSLGAGLTDTQYF. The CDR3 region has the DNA TGTGCCAGCAGTTTAGGAGCGGGGTTGACAGATACGCAGTATTTT.